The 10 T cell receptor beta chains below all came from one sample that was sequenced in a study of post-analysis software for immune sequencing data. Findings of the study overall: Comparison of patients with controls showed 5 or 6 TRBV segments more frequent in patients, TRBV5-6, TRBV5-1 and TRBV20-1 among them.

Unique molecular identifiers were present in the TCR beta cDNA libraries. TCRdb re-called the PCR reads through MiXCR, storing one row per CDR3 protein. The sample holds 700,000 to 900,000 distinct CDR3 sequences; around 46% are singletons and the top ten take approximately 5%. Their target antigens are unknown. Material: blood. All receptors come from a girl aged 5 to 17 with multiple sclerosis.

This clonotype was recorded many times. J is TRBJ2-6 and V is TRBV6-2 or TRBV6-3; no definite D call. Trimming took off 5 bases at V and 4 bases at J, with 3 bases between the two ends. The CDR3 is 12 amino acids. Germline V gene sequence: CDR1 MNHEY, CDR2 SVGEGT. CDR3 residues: CASSAGANVLTF. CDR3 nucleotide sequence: TGTGCCAGCAGTGCGGGGGCCAACGTCCTGACTTTC.

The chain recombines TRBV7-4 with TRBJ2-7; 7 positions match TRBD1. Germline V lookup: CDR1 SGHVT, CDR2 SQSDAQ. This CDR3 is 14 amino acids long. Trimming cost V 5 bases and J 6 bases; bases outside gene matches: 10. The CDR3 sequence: CASSTIWGQSEQYF. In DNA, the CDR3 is TGTGCCAGCAGCACCATTTGGGGACAGAGCGAGCAGTACTTC.

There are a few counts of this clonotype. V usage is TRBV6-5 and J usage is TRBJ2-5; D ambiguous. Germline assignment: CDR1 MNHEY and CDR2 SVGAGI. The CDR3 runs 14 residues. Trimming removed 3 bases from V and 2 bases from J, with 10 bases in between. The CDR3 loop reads CASSYSDQQETQYF. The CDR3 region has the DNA TGTGCCAGCAGTTATTCGGATCAACAAGAGACCCAGTACTTC.

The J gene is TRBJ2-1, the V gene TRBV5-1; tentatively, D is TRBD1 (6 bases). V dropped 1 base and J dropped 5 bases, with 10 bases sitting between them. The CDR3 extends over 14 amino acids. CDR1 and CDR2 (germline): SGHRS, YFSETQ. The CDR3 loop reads CASSLPTGNNEQFF. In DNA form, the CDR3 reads TGCGCCAGCAGCTTGCCGACAGGAAACAATGAGCAGTTCTTC.

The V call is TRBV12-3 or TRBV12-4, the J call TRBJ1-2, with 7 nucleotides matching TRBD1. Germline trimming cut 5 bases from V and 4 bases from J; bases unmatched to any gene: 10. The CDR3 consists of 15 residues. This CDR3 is CASSTWGQPGYGYTF. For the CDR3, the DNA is TGTGCCAGCAGTACGTGGGGACAGCCCGGCTATGGCTACACCTTC.

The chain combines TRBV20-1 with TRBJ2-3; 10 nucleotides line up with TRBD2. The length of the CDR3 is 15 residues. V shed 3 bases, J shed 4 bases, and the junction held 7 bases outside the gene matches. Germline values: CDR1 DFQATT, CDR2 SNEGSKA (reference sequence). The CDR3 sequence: CSASLGTSDADTQYF. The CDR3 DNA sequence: TGCAGTGCTAGTCTCGGGACTAGCGACGCAGATACGCAGTATTTT.

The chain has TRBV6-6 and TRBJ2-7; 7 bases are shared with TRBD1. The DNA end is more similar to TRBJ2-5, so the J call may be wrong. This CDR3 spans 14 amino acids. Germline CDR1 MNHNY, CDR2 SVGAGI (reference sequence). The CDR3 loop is CASSYSRGGETQYF. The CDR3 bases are TGTGCCAGCAGTTACTCTCGAGGGGGCGAGACCCAGTACTTC.

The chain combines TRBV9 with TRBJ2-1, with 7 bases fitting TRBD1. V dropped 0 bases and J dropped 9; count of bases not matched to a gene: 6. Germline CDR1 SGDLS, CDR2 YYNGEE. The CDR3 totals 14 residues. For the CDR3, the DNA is TGTGCCAGCAGCGTAGCTGTAGGGGGCGCTGAGCAGTTCTTC. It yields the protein CASSVAVGGAEQFF. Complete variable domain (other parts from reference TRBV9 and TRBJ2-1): DSGVTQTPKHLITATGQRVTLRCSPRSGDLSVYWYQQSLDQGLQFLIQYYNGEERAKGNILERFSAQQFPDLHSELNLSSLELGDSALYFCASSVAVGGAEQFFGPGTRLTVL.

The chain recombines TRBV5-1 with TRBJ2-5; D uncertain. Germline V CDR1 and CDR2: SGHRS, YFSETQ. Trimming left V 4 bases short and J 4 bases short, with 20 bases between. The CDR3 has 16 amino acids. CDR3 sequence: CASSASPASRSETQYF. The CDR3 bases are TGCGCCAGCAGCGCCAGCCCGGCTTCCCGCTCAGAGACCCAGTACTTC.

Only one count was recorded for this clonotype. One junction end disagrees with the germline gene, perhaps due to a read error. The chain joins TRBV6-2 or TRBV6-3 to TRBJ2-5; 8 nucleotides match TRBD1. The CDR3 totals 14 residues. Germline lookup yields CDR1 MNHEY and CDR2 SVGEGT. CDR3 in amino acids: CASSLRGRTEIQYF. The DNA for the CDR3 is TGTGCCAGCAGTCTCAGGGGGCGCACGGAGATCCAGTACTTC.